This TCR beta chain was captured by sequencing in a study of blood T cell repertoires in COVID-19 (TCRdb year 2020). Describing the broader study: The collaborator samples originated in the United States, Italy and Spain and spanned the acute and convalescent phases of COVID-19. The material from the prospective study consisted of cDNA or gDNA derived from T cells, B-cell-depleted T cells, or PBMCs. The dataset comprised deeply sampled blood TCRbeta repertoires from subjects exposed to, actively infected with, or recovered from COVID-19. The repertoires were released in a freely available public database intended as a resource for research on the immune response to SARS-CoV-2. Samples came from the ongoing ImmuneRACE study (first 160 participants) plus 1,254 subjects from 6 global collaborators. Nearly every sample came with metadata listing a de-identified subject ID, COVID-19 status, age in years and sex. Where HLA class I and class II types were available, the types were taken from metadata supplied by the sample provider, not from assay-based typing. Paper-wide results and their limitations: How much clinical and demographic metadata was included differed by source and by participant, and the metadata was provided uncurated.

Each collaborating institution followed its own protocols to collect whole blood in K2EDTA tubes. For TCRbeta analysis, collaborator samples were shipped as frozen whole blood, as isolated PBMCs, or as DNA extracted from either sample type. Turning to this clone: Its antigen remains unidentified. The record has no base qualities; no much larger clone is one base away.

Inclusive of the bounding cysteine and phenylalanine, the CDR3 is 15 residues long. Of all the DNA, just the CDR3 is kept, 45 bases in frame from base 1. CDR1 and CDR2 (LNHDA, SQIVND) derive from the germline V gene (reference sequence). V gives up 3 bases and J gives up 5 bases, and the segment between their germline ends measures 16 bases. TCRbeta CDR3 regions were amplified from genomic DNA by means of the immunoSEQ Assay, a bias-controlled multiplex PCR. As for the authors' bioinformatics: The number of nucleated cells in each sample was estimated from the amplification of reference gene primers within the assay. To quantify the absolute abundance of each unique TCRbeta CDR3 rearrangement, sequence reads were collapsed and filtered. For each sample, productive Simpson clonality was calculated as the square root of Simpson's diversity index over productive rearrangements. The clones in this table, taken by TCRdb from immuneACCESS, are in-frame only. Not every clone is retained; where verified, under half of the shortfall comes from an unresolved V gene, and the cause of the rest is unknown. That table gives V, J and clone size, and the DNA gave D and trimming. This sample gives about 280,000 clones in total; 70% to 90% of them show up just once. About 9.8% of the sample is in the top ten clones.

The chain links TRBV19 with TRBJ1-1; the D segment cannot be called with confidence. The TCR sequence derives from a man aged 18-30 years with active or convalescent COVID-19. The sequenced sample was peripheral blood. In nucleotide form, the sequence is TGTGCCAGTAGTATGAGGGCAAGTGTGGGGACTGAAGCTTTCTTT. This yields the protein CASSMRASVGTEAFF. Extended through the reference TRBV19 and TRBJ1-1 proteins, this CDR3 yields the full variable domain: DGGITQSPKYLFRKEGQNVTLSCEQNLNHDAMYWYRQDPGQGLRLIYYSQIVNDFQKGDIAEGYSVSREKKESFPLTVTSAQKNPTAFYLCASSMRASVGTEAFFGQGTRLTVV.